This T cell receptor (beta chain) was identified in a study of Ad26.COV2.S vaccination and SARS-CoV-2 variants. Study-wide background: Ad26.COV2.S given intramuscularly, once or twice 56 days apart.

The method was immunoSEQ multiplex PCR; TCRdb's version includes in-frame clones alone and lacks a portion of them. The sample contains roughly 300,000 clones, 88% of which appear only once. The treatment is: around 19 received Ad26.COV2.S at low or high dose, single or two shots; 5 received placebo; per-sample allocation not given. Samples came from day 63 after the first vaccine or placebo injection. Based in Boston, the donor was an adult of 18-55 years. Findings and limits, study-wide: Vaccine recipients had higher spike-specific TCR breadth than placebo recipients.

A remark on this clone: Its antigen is unidentified.

The CDR3 runs to 16 residues. Germline CDR1 is SGHVS and CDR2 is FQNEAQ. V gave up 5 bases and J gave up 0 bases, with 13 bases separating them. V usage is TRBV7-8 and J usage is TRBJ1-4, with D possibly matching TRBD1 (5 bases). This sequence was found in a person aged 18 to 59 who received the Ad26.COV2.S COVID-19 vaccine or a placebo. The specimen was peripheral blood, collected in a trial of Ad26.COV2.S vaccine versus placebo. CDR3 loop: CASSADSAATNEKLFF. In nucleotides, the CDR3 is TGTGCCAGCAGCGCCGACAGTGCCGCAACTAATGAAAAACTGTTTTTT.